What follows are 27 T cell receptor beta chains derived from one specimen sequenced in a study of OX40 agonist ivuxolimab in advanced cancers. This table comes from immunoSEQ multiplex PCR, and its TCRdb copy is limited to in-frame clones, with some not included. The sample consists of about 25,000 clones, 79% of them appearing once. Sequencing used CD4+ or CD8+ T cells sorted from blood, obtained in a trial of the OX40 agonist ivuxolimab. All receptors come from an adult with an advanced solid tumor such as melanoma, head and neck, liver or kidney cancer.

The rearrangement joins TRBV5-1 to TRBJ2-5; the D gene is possibly TRBD2 (5 bases). The CDR3 length is 14 residues. The germline V and J ends were trimmed by 0 bases and 3 bases, with 9 bases remaining between them. Germline assignment: CDR1 SGHRS and CDR2 YFSETQ. CDR3 sequence reads: CASSLARGKETQYF. DNA of the CDR3: TGCGCCAGCAGCTTGGCACGGGGAAAAGAGACCCAGTACTTC.

This clone has only a few counts. V gene TRBV2 combines with J gene TRBJ1-5, with D tentatively TRBD1 (6 bases). V lost 3 bases to trimming and J lost 6 bases, with 18 bases between them. CDR1 is SNHLY and CDR2 is FYNNEI in the germline V gene. The CDR3 consists of 16 residues. The chain's CDR3 is CASSERGRGIGQPQHF. The CDR3 DNA is TGTGCCAGCAGTGAGCGGGGCAGGGGAATCGGTCAGCCCCAGCATTTT. Full variable domain (outside the CDR3, taken from reference TRBV2 and TRBJ1-5): EPEVTQTPSHQVTQMGQEVILRCVPISNHLYFYWYRQILGQKVEFLVSFYNNEISEKSEIFDDQFSVERPDGSNFTLKIRSTKLEDSAMYFCASSERGRGIGQPQHFGDGTRLSIL.

The V and J genes are TRBV30 and TRBJ1-5, with 8 bases identical to TRBD1. The CDR3 totals 15 residues. Germline CDR1 GTSNPN, CDR2 SVGIG (reference sequence). V gave up 1 base and J gave up 7 bases; unmatched junction bases: 9. The CDR3 spells CAWSATTGEGQPQHF. Here the CDR3 DNA reads TGTGCCTGGAGTGCAACGACAGGGGAGGGACAGCCCCAGCATTTT.

The gene calls are TRBV19 and TRBJ2-3; D gene uncertain. Germline V gene lookup returns CDR1 LNHDA and CDR2 SQIVND (reference sequence). V was clipped by 3 bases and J by 0 bases, with 10 bases between them. CDR3 length equals 15 residues. The CDR3 spells CASSIRGTSTDTQYF. The CDR3 region has the DNA TGTGCCAGTAGTATCCGCGGAACTAGCACAGATACGCAGTATTTT. Filled out from reference TRBV19 and TRBJ2-3, the complete variable domain reads DGGITQSPKYLFRKEGQNVTLSCEQNLNHDAMYWYRQDPGQGLRLIYYSQIVNDFQKGDIAEGYSVSREKKESFPLTVTSAQKNPTAFYLCASSIRGTSTDTQYFGPGTRLTVL.

The rearrangement joins TRBV4-1 to TRBJ2-7, with D possibly matching TRBD2 (5 bases). Trimming took 3 bases from V and 9 from J, leaving 15 bases between them. The CDR3 is 13 residues long. Per the germline V gene, CDR1 is MGHRA and CDR2 is YSYEKL. The CDR3 sequence: CASSQYAGTGQYF. The CDR3 DNA sequence: TGCGCCAGCAGCCAGTATGCGGGTACGGGGCAGTACTTC.

The chain couples TRBV7-8 to TRBJ2-2; a weak D match, TRBD1 (5 bases). The CDR3 sequence is 16 residues long. The V end lost 7 bases, the J end lost 2 bases, and 17 bases lay between the germline ends. Germline V gene sequence: CDR1 SGHVS, CDR2 FQNEAQ. The CDR3 DNA sequence: TGTGCCAGCACCGTGGGGCGAATACCTAACACCGGGGAGCTGTTTTTT. Protein product: CASTVGRIPNTGELFF.

The sample holds a few counts of this clone. V gene TRBV19 combines with J gene TRBJ1-4; no clear D. Deletions cut 1 base from V and 8 bases from J, with 11 bases between. CDR3 length equals 14 residues. Germline CDR1 and CDR2: LNHDA and SQIVND (reference sequence). The CDR3 DNA follows: TGTGCCAGTAGTATAGGGCAGCGACTCGAAAAACTGTTTTTT. This encodes CASSIGQRLEKLFF.

The chain links TRBV30 to TRBJ1-2; D is uncertain. CDR3 length: 13 amino acids. V was cut by 2 bases and J by 6 bases, with 13 bases left in between. Per germline, CDR1 GTSNPN and CDR2 SVGIG (reference sequence). The DNA for the CDR3 is TGTGCCTGGAGTCCCGGGGAGATGGATGGCTACACCTTC. Translation: CAWSPGEMDGYTF.

The chain links TRBV4-2 to TRBJ1-4; D is perhaps TRBD1 (6 bases). Germline V gene data show CDR1 as LGHNA and CDR2 as YNFKEQ. The V end was cut by 2 bases, the J end by 5 bases, with 15 bases between. The CDR3 loop spans 16 amino acids. The CDR3 nucleotides read TGTGCCAGCAGCCAAAAGGGACTCAGGGGAAATGAAAAACTGTTTTTT. The encoded protein is CASSQKGLRGNEKLFF.

This clone was recorded a few times. The CDR3 loop reads CASSMGGKNYEQYF. The CDR3 region has the DNA TGTGCCAGCAGCATGGGGGGAAAAAACTACGAGCAGTACTTC. The chain has TRBV6-1 and TRBJ2-7, with a tentative D call TRBD2 (6 bases). This CDR3 has 14 amino acids. V lost 6 bases to trimming and J lost 3 bases, with 15 bases between them. Germline CDR1 and CDR2: MNHNS and SASEGT.

In this sample, this clone turned up a few times. The chain is built from TRBV5-1 and TRBJ1-5, with D tentatively TRBD1 (6 bases). Trimming pared 0 bases from V and 8 bases from J, leaving 9 bases between. Germline V gene data show CDR1 as SGHRS and CDR2 as YFSETQ. The CDR3 sequence is 13 residues long. The CDR3 is CASSLGGLKPQHF. The CDR3 DNA reads TGCGCCAGCAGCTTGGGGGGGCTCAAGCCCCAGCATTTT.

The rearrangement links TRBV4-1 to TRBJ1-1, with 9 bases that match TRBD1. The junction had 11 bases not matched to a gene; V was cut back by 5 bases and J by 7 bases. Germline CDR1 reads MGHRA; CDR2 reads YSYEKL. The CDR3 totals 15 residues. CDR3 nucleotides: TGCGCCAGCAGCACCACACCCGGGACAGGGAGTGAAGCTTTCTTT. It specifies CASSTTPGTGSEAFF.

Only a few counts were recorded for this clone. Sequence at one end of the junction differs from germline and may be a read error. The gene calls are TRBV7-9 and TRBJ2-7; D is undetermined. Germline V gives CDR1 SEHNR, CDR2 FQNEAQ (reference sequence). The CDR3 covers 12 residues. As DNA, the CDR3 is TGTGCCAGCACCTTAGACAATTACGAGCAGTACTTC. This codes for CASTLDNYEQYF.

V and J are TRBV28 and TRBJ1-1; 7 positions agree with TRBD1. V lost 6 bases and J lost 7; bases outside the gene matches: 11. Looked up from germline, CDR1 is MDHEN and CDR2 is SYDVKM. The CDR3 length is 14 residues. CDR3 nucleotides: TGTGCCAGCAGCCGACTCGACAGGGAGGTTGAAGCTTTCTTT. Encoded protein: CASSRLDREVEAFF.

The V and J genes are TRBV2 and TRBJ1-3, with D tentatively TRBD1 (6 bases). Trimming removed 4 bases at V and 3 bases at J, with 19 bases between. Germline values: CDR1 SNHLY, CDR2 FYNNEI. The CDR3 extends over 17 amino acids. The CDR3 is CASSGDTRAGFGNTIYF. The CDR3 coding sequence is TGTGCCAGCAGTGGGGACACCCGAGCCGGCTTTGGAAACACCATATATTTT.

J is TRBJ2-7 and V is TRBV11-2, with TRBD1 matching over 10 bases. Per the germline V gene, CDR1 is SGHAT and CDR2 is FQNNGV. CDR3 length: 15 residues. The J segment lost 5 bases and the V segment lost 1 base, leaving 5 bases of the junction unmatched. CDR3 sequence reads: CASSLGQGAGHEQYF. In nucleotides, the CDR3 is TGTGCCAGCAGCTTAGGACAGGGGGCTGGTCACGAGCAGTACTTC.

The chain recombines TRBV19 with TRBJ2-7; D is undetermined. The germline V and J ends were trimmed by 7 bases and 4 bases, with 8 bases remaining between them. This CDR3 contains 11 residues. Looked up from germline, CDR1 is LNHDA and CDR2 is SQIVND (reference sequence). CDR3 region: CASTLKYEQYF. In DNA, the CDR3 is TGTGCCAGTACCCTCAAATACGAGCAGTACTTC.

This chain joins TRBV28 and TRBJ2-7; TRBD1 or TRBD2 may be the D gene (5 bases each). Trimming removed 6 bases from V and 5 bases from J, with 20 bases in between. CDR1 is MDHEN, CDR2 SYDVKM, per germline. The CDR3 extends over 15 amino acids. The CDR3 region is CASRNYGAGAHEQYF. CDR3 DNA: TGTGCCAGCAGAAATTACGGGGCAGGAGCCCACGAGCAGTACTTC.

The chain uses TRBV12-5 and TRBJ2-7; TRBD1 or TRBD2 may be the D gene (5 bases each). CDR1 and CDR2 (germline): LGHNT, FRNRAP. This CDR3 comprises 14 residues. The V gene lost 4 bases and the J gene lost 3 bases, with 13 bases spanning the gap. CDR3 protein: CASGSSGQRYEQYF. The CDR3 nucleotides read TGTGCTAGTGGTTCCAGCGGACAACGCTACGAGCAGTACTTC.

V and J are TRBV5-6 and TRBJ1-2, with D possibly being TRBD1 (6 bases). There are 15 residues in the CDR3. Germline values: CDR1 SGHDT, CDR2 YYEEEE. Trimming removed 4 bases at V and 4 bases at J, with 17 bases between. The chain's CDR3 is CASSGGWGDLYGYTF. The CDR3 coding sequence is TGTGCCAGCAGCGGGGGCTGGGGGGACCTCTATGGCTACACCTTC.

The chain uses TRBV19 and TRBJ1-1; TRBD1 aligns across 8 bases. Germline V gives CDR1 LNHDA, CDR2 SQIVND (reference sequence). The trim removed 8 bases at V and 7 bases at J, leaving 27 bases unmatched. There are 19 residues in the CDR3. The CDR3 is CASFVRGQPGGRSEFEAFF. The CDR3, as DNA: TGTGCCAGTTTTGTCAGGGGGCAACCAGGGGGCCGATCAGAATTTGAAGCTTTCTTT.

The gene calls are TRBV27 and TRBJ2-1; the match to TRBD2 covers 9 bases. The germline V gene encodes CDR1 MNHEY and CDR2 SMNVEV (reference sequence). This CDR3 is built from 17 residues. Unmatched junction bases numbered 10, after V lost 3 bases and J lost 4 bases. CDR3 DNA sequence: TGTGCCAGCAGTTTTAATCCTGGGACTAGCAGGTACAATGAGCAGTTCTTC. It is translated as CASSFNPGTSRYNEQFF.

This chain links TRBV5-4 with TRBJ2-2; TRBD1 is a possible D gene (6 bases). The CDR3 loop spans 15 amino acids. The V end lost 3 bases, the J end lost 7 bases, and 16 bases lay between the germline ends. Per germline, CDR1 SGHNT and CDR2 YYREEE (reference sequence). The DNA of the CDR3 is TGTGCCAGCAGCTGGGGGACATCCGCCAGCGGGGAGCTGTTTTTT. Amino acids: CASSWGTSASGELFF.

The chain employs TRBV18 and TRBJ2-1; 10 nucleotides match TRBD1. The germline gives CDR1 KGHSH, CDR2 LQKENI. Trimming removed 2 bases from V and 5 bases from J; junction bases left unmatched: 0. The CDR3 sequence is 14 residues long. The CDR3 DNA reads TGTGCCAGCTCACCAGGGACAGGGGACAATGAGCAGTTCTTC. Protein: CASSPGTGDNEQFF.

The CDR3 DNA reads TGTGCCAGCAGCCCGGACAGCTCCAATGAGCAGTTCTTC. Amino acids: CASSPDSSNEQFF. The chain employs TRBV5-6 and TRBJ2-1, with D tentatively TRBD1 (6 bases). Trimming removed 4 bases at V and 6 bases at J, with 11 bases between. The CDR3 is 13 amino acids. Germline loops: CDR1 SGHDT, CDR2 YYEEEE. Full variable domain (rest looked up from reference TRBV5-6 and TRBJ2-1): DAGVTQSPTHLIKTRGQQVTLRCSPKSGHDTVSWYQQALGQGPQFIFQYYEEEERQRGNFPDRFSGHQFPNYSSELNVNALLLGDSALYLCASSPDSSNEQFFGPGTRLTVL.

This chain links TRBV9 with TRBJ2-4, with D perhaps matching TRBD2 (6 bases). Trimming took off 0 bases at V and 1 base at J, with 17 bases between the two ends. The germline V gene encodes CDR1 SGDLS and CDR2 YYNGEE. CDR3 size: 18 residues. The CDR3 sequence: CASSVAGTPMGAKNIQYF. The CDR3 DNA is TGTGCCAGCAGCGTAGCCGGGACTCCCATGGGGGCCAAAAACATTCAGTACTTC.

This clone occurred a few times. This sequence joins TRBV15 and TRBJ2-2; 9 nucleotides match TRBD1. There are 15 residues in the CDR3. The V and J ends lost 1 base and 3 bases, in that order; junction bases with no gene match: 0. CDR1 and CDR2 from the germline V gene are LNHNV and YYDKDF (reference sequence). CDR3 region: CATSRGTGDTGELFF. Written as DNA, the CDR3 is TGTGCCACCAGCAGAGGGACAGGGGACACCGGGGAGCTGTTTTTT. The whole variable domain, remainder taken from reference TRBV15 and TRBJ2-2, is DAMVIQNPRYQVTQFGKPVTLSCSQTLNHNVMYWYQQKSSQAPKLLFHYYDKDFNNEADTPDNFQSRRPNTSFCFLDIRSPGLGDTAMYLCATSRGTGDTGELFFGEGSRLTVL.